A single sample gave rise to the 13 T cell receptor beta chains below, sequenced in a study of T cell changes during pregnancy in multiple sclerosis. The protocol was immunoSEQ multiplex PCR, while the TCRdb copy is restricted to in-frame clones and leaves out a portion. The table includes 45,000 to 55,000 clones, over 75% detected once. Specimen: CD4+ T cells from peripheral blood mononuclear cells, collected in the second trimester of pregnancy. The receptor source for this set is a female donor with multiple sclerosis, enrolled in a pregnancy study.

The chain joins TRBV5-4 to TRBJ1-3, with D maybe TRBD1 (6 bases). V was clipped by 0 bases and J by 2 bases, with 9 bases between them. The CDR3 covers 15 residues. Germline V gene lookup returns CDR1 SGHNT and CDR2 YYREEE (reference sequence). The CDR3 sequence is CASSLGGRTGNTIYF. The CDR3 DNA sequence: TGTGCCAGCAGCTTGGGGGGGCGAACTGGAAACACCATATATTTT.

This clone was picked up a small number of times. The rearrangement links TRBV2 to TRBJ2-3, with 7 bases aligning to TRBD2. J gave up 0 bases and V 6 bases, and 6 bases lay outside the gene matches. This CDR3 has 15 residues. Germline V lookup: CDR1 SNHLY, CDR2 FYNNEI. The CDR3 DNA follows: TGTGCCAGCAGCCCTCTAGCGGCTAGCACAGATACGCAGTATTTT. Residues: CASSPLAASTDTQYF.

The V call is TRBV9, the J call TRBJ2-7; maybe TRBD2 (6 bases). The CDR3 is 13 amino acids. Trimming removed 5 bases at V and 6 bases at J, with 15 bases between. Germline V gene sequence: CDR1 SGDLS, CDR2 YYNGEE. The CDR3 DNA is TGTGCCAGCAGGGCGAGCGGGTCTGGCGAGCAGTACTTC. This encodes CASRASGSGEQYF.

The gene calls are TRBV27 and TRBJ2-3, with TRBD2 identical over 9 bases. The V gene end was trimmed by 6 bases and the J gene end by 0 bases; junction bases not matched to a gene: 7. CDR1 is MNHEY and CDR2 is SMNVEV in the germline V gene (reference sequence). The length of the CDR3 is 16 residues. Here the CDR3 reads CASSLRLAASTDTQYF. The CDR3 coding sequence is TGTGCCAGCAGCTTACGACTAGCGGCAAGCACAGATACGCAGTATTTT.

The chain uses TRBV11-3 and TRBJ2-1; 13 bases are a match to TRBD2. The CDR3 runs to 15 residues. Germline loops: CDR1 SGHNT, CDR2 YENEEA. The ends lost 4 bases at V and 6 bases at J; junction bases unmatched: 3. This chain's CDR3 is CASSSGTSGANEQFF. CDR3 sequence (DNA): TGTGCCAGCAGCTCCGGGACTAGCGGGGCCAATGAGCAGTTCTTC.

For the CDR3, the DNA is TGTGCCAGCAGCTTAGCGGGGGGGGCCTACGAGCAGTACTTC. Protein sequence: CASSLAGGAYEQYF. The chain recombines TRBV11-2 with TRBJ2-7, with TRBD2 identical over 8 bases. The CDR3 runs to 14 residues. In germline, CDR1 is SGHAT, CDR2 FQNNGV. The J segment lost 2 bases and the V segment lost 1 base, leaving 1 base of the junction unmatched. The full variable domain, its missing parts supplied by reference TRBV11-2 and TRBJ2-7, is EAGVAQSPRYKIIEKRQSVAFWCNPISGHATLYWYQQILGQGPKLLIQFQNNGVVDDSQLPKDRFSAERLKGVDSTLKIQPAKLEDSAVYLCASSLAGGAYEQYFGPGTRLTVT.

The gene calls are TRBV7-9 and TRBJ2-1, with 12 nucleotides matching TRBD2. The germline V gene encodes CDR1 SEHNR and CDR2 FQNEAQ (reference sequence). The V segment lost 3 bases and the J segment 9 bases; nucleotides outside the gene matches: 6. This CDR3 has 15 residues. CDR3 bases: TGTGCCAGCAGCTTTCTAGCGGGAGGGCCCGGTGAGCAGTTCTTC. Its translation is CASSFLAGGPGEQFF. The complete variable domain, with remaining parts taken from reference TRBV7-9 and TRBJ2-1, reads DTGVSQNPRHKITKRGQNVTFRCDPISEHNRLYWYRQTLGQGPEFLTYFQNEAQLEKSRLLSDRFSAERPKGSFSTLEIQRTEQGDSAMYLCASSFLAGGPGEQFFGPGTRLTVL.

V is TRBV5-4 and J is TRBJ2-1; TRBD2 matches at 7 bases. J gave up 2 bases and V 1 base, and 6 bases lay outside the gene matches. Germline V lookup: CDR1 SGHNT, CDR2 YYREEE (reference sequence). The CDR3 totals 16 residues. The CDR3 nucleotides are TGTGCCAGCAGCTTGTCGTCGCGGGAGCCCTACAATGAGCAGTTCTTC. Protein product: CASSLSSREPYNEQFF.

The genes are TRBV7-2 and TRBJ2-3; possibly TRBD1 for D (5 bases). Germline loops: CDR1 SGHTA, CDR2 FQGNSA. The CDR3 has 12 amino acids. Deletions cut 5 bases from V and 6 bases from J, with 9 bases between. The CDR3: CASSVTVDTQYF. The DNA for the CDR3 is TGTGCCAGCAGCGTGACAGTGGATACGCAGTATTTT.

This rearrangement joins TRBV6-5 to TRBJ1-4; D unclear. Trimming took 4 bases from V and 8 from J, leaving 14 bases between them. CDR1 and CDR2 from the germline V gene are MNHEY and SVGAGI. The CDR3 is 14 residues long. The CDR3 DNA reads as TGTGCCAGCAGTTCTCGGTATTTAAAAGAAAAACTGTTTTTT. This translates into CASSSRYLKEKLFF.

The V and J genes are TRBV4-2 and TRBJ2-7; 10 bases agree with TRBD2. J was trimmed by 6 bases and V by 0 bases; bases with no gene match: 5. This CDR3 contains 15 residues. Germline loops: CDR1 LGHNA, CDR2 YNFKEQ. The CDR3 DNA follows: TGTGCCAGCAGCCAAGACTCTAGCGGGAGATCCGAGCAGTACTTC. Translation gives CASSQDSSGRSEQYF.

The chain has TRBV29-1 and TRBJ1-2, with D perhaps TRBD1 (6 bases). V lost 0 bases to trimming and J lost 4 bases, with 21 bases between them. CDR1 and CDR2 from the germline V gene are SQVTM and ANQGSEA. The CDR3 is 17 amino acids. The chain's CDR3 is CSVEEERQVAGPYGYTF. CDR3 sequence (DNA): TGCAGCGTTGAAGAGGAGAGACAGGTAGCCGGGCCCTATGGCTACACCTTC.

This clone is a singleton in its sample. The V gene is TRBV6-5, the J gene TRBJ2-7; TRBD1 might be the D (5 bases). CDR3 length equals 13 residues. Germline V gene data show CDR1 as MNHEY and CDR2 as SVGAGI. V lost 6 bases and J lost 1, with 10 bases in between. CDR3 nucleotides: TGTGCCAGCAGAAATCCAGGGTCCTACGAGCAGTACTTC. Protein product: CASRNPGSYEQYF.